The 15 T cell receptor beta chains reported below all come from one sample, sequenced in a study of blood T cell repertoires in COVID-19. The repertoire was sequenced with immunoSEQ multiplex PCR; TCRdb's copy has only in-frame clones and lacks some. The data contain under 95,000 clones, 80% to 95% of them seen just once; the ten biggest clones take up approximately 2.8%. The specimen was peripheral blood. These TCRs come from a man aged 50 to 59 with COVID-19, enrolled during active disease.

This clone showed up just a few times. This chain joins TRBV7-3 and TRBJ2-3; 7 nucleotides match TRBD1. The CDR3 consists of 14 residues. V lost 4 bases to trimming and J lost 3 bases; unmatched junction nucleotides: 4. From germline, CDR1 is SGHTA and CDR2 FQGTGA. CDR3 region: CASSSGQATDTQYF. In DNA, the CDR3 is TGTGCCAGCAGCTCAGGACAGGCAACAGATACGCAGTATTTT.

V gene TRBV7-6 combines with J gene TRBJ2-6; no firm D call. V lost 1 base and J lost 0, with 7 bases in between. Germline lookup yields CDR1 SGHVS and CDR2 FNYEAQ. CDR3 length equals 16 residues. CDR3 DNA sequence: TGTGCCAGCAGCTTAGTAGTCGGCTCTGGGGCCAACGTCCTGACTTTC. Protein product: CASSLVVGSGANVLTF. Using reference TRBV7-6 and TRBJ2-6 for the parts outside the CDR3, the full variable domain is GAGVSQSPRYKVTKRGQDVALRCDPISGHVSLYWYRQALGQGPEFLTYFNYEAQQDKSGLPNDRFSAERPEGSISTLTIQRTEQRDSAMYRCASSLVVGSGANVLTFGAGSRLTVL.

The chain links TRBV7-2 to TRBJ1-5; 7 positions agree with TRBD1. After removal of 4 bases from V and 5 bases from J, the junction contained 8 bases not matched to a gene. This CDR3 is 15 amino acids long. CDR1 is SGHTA, CDR2 FQGNSA, per germline. The CDR3 sequence: CASSSNGQDHQPQHF. CDR3 in DNA: TGTGCCAGCAGCTCAAACGGACAGGACCATCAGCCCCAGCATTTT.

The V gene is TRBV6-5, the J gene TRBJ2-1; a possible D gene is TRBD2 (5 bases). CDR3 size: 14 residues. The germline V gene has CDR1 MNHEY and CDR2 SVGAGI. V dropped 7 bases and J dropped 6 bases, with 16 bases sitting between them. The CDR3, as DNA: TGTGCCAGCAAGAGAACTCTCAGCGGCAATGAGCAGTTCTTC. It is translated as CASKRTLSGNEQFF.

The chain is built from TRBV6-1 and TRBJ1-3, with 7 bases identical to TRBD1. V lost 2 bases and J lost 3; bases outside the gene matches: 7. The CDR3 extends over 16 amino acids. Germline CDR1 is MNHNS and CDR2 is SASEGT. This CDR3 is CASSENRGYVGNTIYF. CDR3 DNA: TGTGCCAGCAGTGAAAACAGGGGTTATGTTGGAAACACCATATATTTT.

The chain links TRBV9 to TRBJ2-5, with TRBD2 matching over 8 bases. Germline V gene sequence: CDR1 SGDLS, CDR2 YYNGEE. This CDR3 has 15 residues. The ends lost 2 bases at V and 5 bases at J; junction bases unmatched: 8. CDR3 bases: TGTGCCAGCAGCGTTCCGGGAGGGCCACTGGAGACCCAGTACTTC. Its translation is CASSVPGGPLETQYF.

The chain combines TRBV19 with TRBJ2-7, with 8 nucleotides matching TRBD1. The CDR3 covers 13 residues. Germline CDR1 and CDR2: LNHDA and SQIVND (reference sequence). The ends lost 4 bases at V and 3 bases at J; junction bases unmatched: 2. The CDR3 sequence: CASSTGTGYEQYV. CDR3 bases: TGTGCCAGTAGTACAGGGACAGGCTACGAGCAGTACGTC.

The chain couples TRBV5-4 to TRBJ2-7, with D possibly matching TRBD1 (6 bases). CDR3 length: 14 residues. V was clipped by 5 bases and J by 2 bases, with 14 bases between them. Germline CDR1 is SGHNT and CDR2 is YYREEE (reference sequence). This chain's CDR3 is CASSRRGSPYEQYF. Written as DNA, the CDR3 is TGTGCCAGCAGTCGAAGGGGGTCCCCCTACGAGCAGTACTTC.

The chain has TRBV7-2 and TRBJ1-1; the match to TRBD1 covers 8 bases. The germline gives CDR1 SGHTA, CDR2 FQGNSA. V lost 1 base and J lost 10; bases outside the gene matches: 11. This CDR3 is built from 15 residues. CDR3 DNA sequence: TGTGCCAGCAGCTTAGTTGGGGCGCCAGGACAGGGAGCTTTCTTT. Protein: CASSLVGAPGQGAFF.

The genes are TRBV13 and TRBJ2-3; no firm D call. Trimming stripped 5 bases from V and 0 bases from J, with 6 bases between. Looked up from germline, CDR1 is PRHDT and CDR2 is FYEKMQ (reference sequence). CDR3 length: 13 residues. The CDR3 region is CASSTASTDTQYF. CDR3 nucleotides: TGTGCCAGCAGCACAGCAAGCACAGATACGCAGTATTTT.

V and J are TRBV2 and TRBJ1-5, with D possibly TRBD1 on 5 matching bases. The CDR3 is 13 amino acids. In germline, CDR1 is SNHLY, CDR2 FYNNEI. Trimming took off 5 bases at V and 8 bases at J, with 13 bases between the two ends. The DNA of the CDR3 is TGTGCCAGCAGTTCCCAGGGATACGAGCCCCAGCATTTT. Residues: CASSSQGYEPQHF.

The chain has TRBV10-3 and TRBJ2-3, with 10 bases that match TRBD1. Germline CDR1 ENHRY, CDR2 SYGVKD. V trimming: 0 bases; J trimming: 2 bases; junction bases outside the gene matches: 11. The CDR3 covers 19 residues. CDR3 DNA sequence: TGTGCCATCAGTGAGTCCCCGACAGGGGGCTCCTCCTACACAGATACGCAGTATTTT. This translates into CAISESPTGGSSYTDTQYF.

This sequence joins TRBV28 and TRBJ1-3, with 8 bases lining up with TRBD1. With 5 bases clipped from V and 0 bases from J, the junction kept 9 bases outside the gene matches. Per germline, CDR1 MDHEN and CDR2 SYDVKM. The CDR3 is made up of 17 amino acids. CDR3 amino acids: CASSPRGTGLSGNTIYF. CDR3 DNA: TGTGCCAGCAGTCCGCGGGGGACAGGTCTCTCTGGAAACACCATATATTTT.

The chain recombines TRBV4-2 with TRBJ2-7; 10 bases line up with TRBD1. The CDR3 totals 15 residues. Germline lookup yields CDR1 LGHNA and CDR2 YNFKEQ. Losses at the gene ends were 4 bases for V and 5 bases for J; bases not matched to a gene: 8. The CDR3 spells CASSPTGTGVHEQYF. CDR3 DNA: TGTGCCAGCAGCCCGACCGGGACAGGGGTCCACGAGCAGTACTTC.

The rearrangement joins TRBV5-1 to TRBJ2-2; a weak D match, TRBD1 (6 bases). V dropped 2 bases and J dropped 4 bases, with 15 bases sitting between them. This CDR3 has 16 amino acids. Germline assignment: CDR1 SGHRS and CDR2 YFSETQ. The CDR3 DNA reads TGCGCCAGCAGCTTACAGGGCCCCAGGAGCACCGGGGAGCTGTTTTTT. The encoded protein is CASSLQGPRSTGELFF.